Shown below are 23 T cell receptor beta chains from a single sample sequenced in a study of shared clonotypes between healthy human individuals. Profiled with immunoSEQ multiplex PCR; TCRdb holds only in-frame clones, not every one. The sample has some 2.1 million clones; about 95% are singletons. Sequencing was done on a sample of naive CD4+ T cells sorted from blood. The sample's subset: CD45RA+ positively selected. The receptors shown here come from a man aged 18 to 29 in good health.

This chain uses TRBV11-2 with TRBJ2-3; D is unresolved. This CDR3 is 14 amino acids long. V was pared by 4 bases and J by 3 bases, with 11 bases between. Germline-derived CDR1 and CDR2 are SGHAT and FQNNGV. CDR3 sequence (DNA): TGTGCCAGCAGCTCCCGCCTCGGGACAGATACGCAGTATTTT. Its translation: CASSSRLGTDTQYF.

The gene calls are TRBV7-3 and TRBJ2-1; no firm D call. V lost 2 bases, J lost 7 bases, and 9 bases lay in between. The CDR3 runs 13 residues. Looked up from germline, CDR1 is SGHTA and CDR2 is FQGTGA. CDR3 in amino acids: CASSLLRINEQFF. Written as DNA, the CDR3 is TGTGCCAGCAGCTTATTACGGATAAATGAGCAGTTCTTC.

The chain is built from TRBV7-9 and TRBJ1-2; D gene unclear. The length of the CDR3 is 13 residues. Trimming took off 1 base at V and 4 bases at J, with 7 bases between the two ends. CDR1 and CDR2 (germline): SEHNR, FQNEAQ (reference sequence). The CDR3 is CASSLGGGYGYTF. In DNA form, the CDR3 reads TGTGCCAGCAGCTTAGGTGGCGGCTATGGCTACACCTTC.

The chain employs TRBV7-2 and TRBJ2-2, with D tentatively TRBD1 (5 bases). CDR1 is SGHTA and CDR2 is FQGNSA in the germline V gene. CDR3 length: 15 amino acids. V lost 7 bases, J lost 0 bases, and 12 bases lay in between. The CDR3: CASTRRQTNTGELFF. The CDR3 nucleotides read TGTGCCAGCACGAGGCGACAGACGAACACCGGGGAGCTGTTTTTT.

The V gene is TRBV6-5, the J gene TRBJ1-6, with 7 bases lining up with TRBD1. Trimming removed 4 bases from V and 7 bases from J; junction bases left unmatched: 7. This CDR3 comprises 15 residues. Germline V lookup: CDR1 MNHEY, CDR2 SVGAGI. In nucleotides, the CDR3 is TGTGCCAGCAGTTGGCACCGGGACAGCAATTCACCCCTCCACTTT. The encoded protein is CASSWHRDSNSPLHF.

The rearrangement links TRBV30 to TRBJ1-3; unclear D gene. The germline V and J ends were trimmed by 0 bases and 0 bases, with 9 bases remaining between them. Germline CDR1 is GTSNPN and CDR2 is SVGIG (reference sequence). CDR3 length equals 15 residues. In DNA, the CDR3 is TGTGCCTGGAGTGTTACAACTTACTCTGGAAACACCATATATTTT. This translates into CAWSVTTYSGNTIYF.

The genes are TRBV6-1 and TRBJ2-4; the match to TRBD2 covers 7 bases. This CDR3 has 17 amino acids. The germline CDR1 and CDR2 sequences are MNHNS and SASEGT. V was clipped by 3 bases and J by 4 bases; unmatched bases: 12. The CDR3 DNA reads TGTGCCAGCAGTGAGCCTGCTGGTGGGGAGGGGAAAAACATTCAGTACTTC. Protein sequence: CASSEPAGGEGKNIQYF.

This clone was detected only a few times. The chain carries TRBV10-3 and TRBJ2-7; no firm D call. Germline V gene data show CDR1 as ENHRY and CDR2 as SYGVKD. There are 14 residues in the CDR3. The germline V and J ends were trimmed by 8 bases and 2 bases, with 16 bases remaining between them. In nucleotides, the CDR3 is TGTGCCATCTCGAACGGCAGAACAGCCTACGAGCAGTACTTC. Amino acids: CAISNGRTAYEQYF.

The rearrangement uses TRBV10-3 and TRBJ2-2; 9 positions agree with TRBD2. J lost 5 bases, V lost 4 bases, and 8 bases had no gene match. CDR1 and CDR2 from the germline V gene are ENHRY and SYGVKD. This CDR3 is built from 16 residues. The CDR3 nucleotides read TGTGCCATCAGTGGAAGCGGGGGGCAACTAACCGGGGAGCTGTTTTTT. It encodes CAISGSGGQLTGELFF.

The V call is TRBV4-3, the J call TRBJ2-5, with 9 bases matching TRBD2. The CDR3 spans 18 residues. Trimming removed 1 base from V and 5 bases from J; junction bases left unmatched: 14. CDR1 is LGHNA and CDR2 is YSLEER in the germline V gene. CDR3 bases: TGCGCCAGCAGCCAAGGGGGAGGGTCGGCGGGAGGGCGTGAGACCCAGTACTTC. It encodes CASSQGGGSAGGRETQYF.

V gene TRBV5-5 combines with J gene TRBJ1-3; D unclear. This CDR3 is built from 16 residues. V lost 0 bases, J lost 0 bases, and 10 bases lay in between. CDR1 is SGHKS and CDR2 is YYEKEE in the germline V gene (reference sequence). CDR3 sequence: CASSLEPWGSGNTIYF. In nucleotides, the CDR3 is TGTGCCAGCAGCTTGGAACCATGGGGCTCTGGAAACACCATATATTTT.

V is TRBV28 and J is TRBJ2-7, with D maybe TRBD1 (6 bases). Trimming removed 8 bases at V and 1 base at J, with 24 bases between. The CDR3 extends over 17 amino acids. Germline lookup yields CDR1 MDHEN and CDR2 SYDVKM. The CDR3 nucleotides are TGTGCCAGCCACGGGACATCTGGGACCGTTCTTTCCTACGAGCAGTACTTC. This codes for CASHGTSGTVLSYEQYF.

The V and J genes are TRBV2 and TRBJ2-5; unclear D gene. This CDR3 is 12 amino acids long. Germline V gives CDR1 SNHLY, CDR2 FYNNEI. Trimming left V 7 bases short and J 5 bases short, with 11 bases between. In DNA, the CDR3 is TGTGCCAGCAATAGTGGAAAGGAGACCCAGTACTTC. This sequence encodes CASNSGKETQYF. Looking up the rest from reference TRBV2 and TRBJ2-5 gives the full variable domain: EPEVTQTPSHQVTQMGQEVILRCVPISNHLYFYWYRQILGQKVEFLVSFYNNEISEKSEIFDDQFSVERPDGSNFTLKIRSTKLEDSAMYFCASNSGKETQYFGPGTRLLVL.

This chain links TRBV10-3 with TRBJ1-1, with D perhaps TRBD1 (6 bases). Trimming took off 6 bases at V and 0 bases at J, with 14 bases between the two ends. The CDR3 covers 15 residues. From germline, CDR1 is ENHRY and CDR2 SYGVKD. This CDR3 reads CAIRNSTGMNTEAFF. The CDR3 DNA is TGTGCCATCAGGAACTCGACAGGCATGAACACTGAAGCTTTCTTT.

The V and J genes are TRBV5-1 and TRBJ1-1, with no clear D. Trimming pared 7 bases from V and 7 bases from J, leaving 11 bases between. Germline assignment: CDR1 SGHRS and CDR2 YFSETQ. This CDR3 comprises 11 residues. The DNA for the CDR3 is TGCGCCAGCCTTGGGTACGATGAAGCTTTCTTT. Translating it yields CASLGYDEAFF. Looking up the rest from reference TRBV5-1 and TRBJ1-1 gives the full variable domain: KAGVTQTPRYLIKTRGQQVTLSCSPISGHRSVSWYQQTPGQGLQFLFEYFSETQRNKGNFPGRFSGRQFSNSRSEMNVSTLELGDSALYLCASLGYDEAFFGQGTRLTVV.

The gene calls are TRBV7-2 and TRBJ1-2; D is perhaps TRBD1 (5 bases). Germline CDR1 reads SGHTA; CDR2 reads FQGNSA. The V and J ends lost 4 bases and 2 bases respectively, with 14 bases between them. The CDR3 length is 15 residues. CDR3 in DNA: TGTGCCAGCAGCTCTCCAATGGGGCTGAACTATGGCTACACCTTC. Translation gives CASSSPMGLNYGYTF.

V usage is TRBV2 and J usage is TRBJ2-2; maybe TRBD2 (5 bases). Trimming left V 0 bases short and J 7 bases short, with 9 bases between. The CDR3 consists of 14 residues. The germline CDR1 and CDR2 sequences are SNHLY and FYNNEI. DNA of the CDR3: TGTGCCAGCAGTGAAGCGCTTCGGGGCGGGGAGCTGTTTTTT. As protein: CASSEALRGGELFF.

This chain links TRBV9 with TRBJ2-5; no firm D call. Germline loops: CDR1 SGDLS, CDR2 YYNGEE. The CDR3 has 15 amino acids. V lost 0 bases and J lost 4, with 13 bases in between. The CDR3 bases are TGTGCCAGCAGCGTAGCTACGAGTAAATCAGAGACCCAGTACTTC. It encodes CASSVATSKSETQYF. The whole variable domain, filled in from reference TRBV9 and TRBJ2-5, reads DSGVTQTPKHLITATGQRVTLRCSPRSGDLSVYWYQQSLDQGLQFLIQYYNGEERAKGNILERFSAQQFPDLHSELNLSSLELGDSALYFCASSVATSKSETQYFGPGTRLLVL.

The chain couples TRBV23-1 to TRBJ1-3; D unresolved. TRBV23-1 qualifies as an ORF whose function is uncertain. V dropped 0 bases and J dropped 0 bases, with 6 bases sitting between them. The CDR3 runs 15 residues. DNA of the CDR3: TGCGCCAGCAGTCAATCGCAGAGCTCTGGAAACACCATATATTTT. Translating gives CASSQSQSSGNTIYF.

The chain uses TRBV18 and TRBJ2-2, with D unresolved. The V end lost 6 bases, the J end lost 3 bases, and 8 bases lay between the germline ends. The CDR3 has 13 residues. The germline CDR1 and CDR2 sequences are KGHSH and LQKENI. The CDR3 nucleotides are TGTGCCAGCTCCCAGGACCACACCGGGGAGCTGTTTTTT. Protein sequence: CASSQDHTGELFF. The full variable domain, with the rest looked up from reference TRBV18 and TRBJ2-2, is NAGVMQNPRHLVRRRGQEARLRCSPMKGHSHVYWYRQLPEEGLKFMVYLQKENIIDESGMPKERFSAEFPKEGPSILRIQQVVRGDSAAYFCASSQDHTGELFFGEGSRLTVL.

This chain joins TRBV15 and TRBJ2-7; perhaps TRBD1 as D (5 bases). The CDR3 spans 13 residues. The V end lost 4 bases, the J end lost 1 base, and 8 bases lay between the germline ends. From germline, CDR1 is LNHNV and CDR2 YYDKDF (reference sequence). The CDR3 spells CATSIRQSYEQYF. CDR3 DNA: TGTGCCACCAGCATTCGACAGTCCTACGAGCAGTACTTC.

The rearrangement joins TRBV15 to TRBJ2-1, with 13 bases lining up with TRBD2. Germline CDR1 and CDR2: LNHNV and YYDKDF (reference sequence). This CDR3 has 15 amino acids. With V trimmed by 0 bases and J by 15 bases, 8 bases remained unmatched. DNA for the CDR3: TGTGCCACCAGCAGAGAGGGGACTAGCGGGGTCGGACGGTTCTTC. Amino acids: CATSREGTSGVGRFF.

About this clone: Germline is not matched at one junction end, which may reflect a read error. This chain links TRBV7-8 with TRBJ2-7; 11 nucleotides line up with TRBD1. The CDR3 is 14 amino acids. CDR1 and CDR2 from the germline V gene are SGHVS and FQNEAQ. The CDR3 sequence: CASSLALGTGGPDF. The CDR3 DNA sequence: TGTGCCAGCAGCTTAGCTCTCGGGACAGGGGGACCCGACTTC.